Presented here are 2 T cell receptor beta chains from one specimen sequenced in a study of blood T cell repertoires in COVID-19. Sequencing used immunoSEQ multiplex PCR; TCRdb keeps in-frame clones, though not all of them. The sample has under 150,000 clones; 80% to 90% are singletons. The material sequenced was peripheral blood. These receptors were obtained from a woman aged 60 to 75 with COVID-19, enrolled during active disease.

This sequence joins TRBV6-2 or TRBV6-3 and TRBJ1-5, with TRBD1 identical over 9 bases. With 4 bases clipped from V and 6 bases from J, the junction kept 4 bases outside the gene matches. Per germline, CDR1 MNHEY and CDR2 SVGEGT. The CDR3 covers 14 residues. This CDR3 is CASSSTGGAQPQHF. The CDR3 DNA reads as TGTGCCAGCAGTTCGACAGGGGGGGCTCAGCCCCAGCATTTT.

This CDR3 is CAWSDLAGGLEDTQYF. CDR3 DNA: TGTGCCTGGAGCGATCTAGCGGGGGGGCTTGAAGATACGCAGTATTTT. The chain couples TRBV30 to TRBJ2-3, with 12 bases fitting TRBD2. CDR3 length equals 16 residues. Germline V gives CDR1 GTSNPN, CDR2 SVGIG (reference sequence). V lost 3 bases, J lost 5 bases, and 9 bases stayed unmatched.